The 28 T cell receptor beta chains listed next were all sequenced from one sample in a study of cytomegalovirus exposure and HLA in healthy donors. PCR primers comprised 60 Vbeta and 13 Jbeta primers. Profiled with immunoSEQ multiplex PCR; TCRdb holds only in-frame clones, not every one. The sample has roughly 130,000 clones; under 85% are singletons. Sequenced input: PBMCs. Source of these receptors: a boy younger than 18 in good health and CMV-seronegative.

The V gene is TRBV2, the J gene TRBJ2-7, with 7 bases fitting TRBD2. Losses at the gene ends were 8 bases for V and 0 bases for J; bases not matched to a gene: 7. The CDR3 contains 14 residues. Germline values: CDR1 SNHLY, CDR2 FYNNEI. This CDR3 reads CASPAAGVSYEQYF. CDR3 nucleotides: TGTGCCAGCCCAGCGGCGGGAGTCTCCTACGAGCAGTACTTC.

The CDR3 sequence is CASSLAGDGRTPRSEAFF. The DNA for the CDR3 is TGTGCCAGCAGCTTAGCGGGAGACGGTAGGACCCCACGGAGTGAAGCTTTCTTT. This chain uses TRBV7-6 with TRBJ1-1; D unclear. The germline CDR1 and CDR2 sequences are SGHVS and FNYEAQ. Between the trimmed V and J ends, which lost 0 bases and 7 bases, there was a span of 24 bases. The CDR3 covers 18 residues. The variable domain in full, with the rest retrieved from reference TRBV7-6 and TRBJ1-1, is GAGVSQSPRYKVTKRGQDVALRCDPISGHVSLYWYRQALGQGPEFLTYFNYEAQQDKSGLPNDRFSAERPEGSISTLTIQRTEQRDSAMYRCASSLAGDGRTPRSEAFFGQGTRLTVV.

The chain couples TRBV5-4 to TRBJ1-2; D gene uncertain. This CDR3 has 14 residues. Germline CDR1 SGHNT, CDR2 YYREEE (reference sequence). V lost 1 base, J lost 0 bases, and 7 bases lay in between. CDR3: CASSLRVSNYGYTF. CDR3 DNA: TGTGCCAGCAGCTTGCGGGTCTCTAACTATGGCTACACCTTC.

The rearrangement uses TRBV7-9 and TRBJ1-5; the match to TRBD1 covers 7 bases. J lost 2 bases, V lost 4 bases, and 11 bases had no gene match. CDR3 length equals 17 residues. The V gene's germline CDR1 is SEHNR and CDR2 FQNEAQ (reference sequence). The CDR3 spells CASSYGRGASGNQPQHF. CDR3 bases: TGTGCCAGCAGCTACGGCAGGGGGGCTTCGGGCAATCAGCCCCAGCATTTT.

This rearrangement joins TRBV5-4 to TRBJ1-2; 8 positions match TRBD1. The V gene's germline CDR1 is SGHNT and CDR2 YYREEE (reference sequence). The CDR3 is made up of 15 amino acids. The junction had 9 bases not matched to a gene; V was cut back by 0 bases and J by 8 bases. Written as DNA, the CDR3 is TGTGCCAGCAGCTTGGATAGCGGACAGGGAGGGGGCTACACCTTC. It yields the protein CASSLDSGQGGGYTF.

This clone was detected only once. The genes are TRBV7-9 and TRBJ1-2, with TRBD1 as a possible D gene (5 bases). Germline V gene data show CDR1 as SEHNR and CDR2 as FQNEAQ (reference sequence). The CDR3 totals 11 residues. Trimming shortened V by 8 bases and J by 8 bases, and 12 bases separated the two germline ends. In DNA form, the CDR3 reads TGTGCCAGCGGCTACAGGAAGGGCTACACCTTC. Encoded protein: CASGYRKGYTF.

This chain connects TRBV30 to TRBJ1-1; unclear D gene. The CDR3 loop spans 14 amino acids. Trimming shortened V by 2 bases and J by 1 base, and 11 bases separated the two germline ends. Germline assignment: CDR1 GTSNPN and CDR2 SVGIG (reference sequence). The CDR3 is CAWSMPGSNTEAFF. The CDR3 DNA reads as TGTGCCTGGAGTATGCCGGGATCGAACACTGAAGCTTTCTTT.

This chain uses TRBV14 with TRBJ1-2; the D is unclear. V lost 0 bases to trimming and J lost 7 bases, with 6 bases between them. Looked up from germline, CDR1 is SGHDN and CDR2 is FVKESK. The CDR3 runs to 12 residues. The CDR3 loop reads CASSQDGLGYTF. CDR3 nucleotides: TGTGCCAGCAGCCAAGATGGCCTTGGCTACACCTTC.

This chain links TRBV9 with TRBJ2-1, with 8 positions matching TRBD2. J lost 8 bases, V lost 0 bases, and 4 bases had no gene match. The CDR3 runs to 14 residues. Germline CDR1 reads SGDLS; CDR2 reads YYNGEE. The CDR3 nucleotides read TGTGCCAGCAGCGTAGCGGGGGGGCCTCATGAGCAGTTCTTC. Its translation: CASSVAGGPHEQFF.

This chain uses TRBV5-4 with TRBJ2-5; 11 bases agree with TRBD1. V lost 2 bases and J lost 2; bases outside the gene matches: 2. From germline, CDR1 is SGHNT and CDR2 YYREEE (reference sequence). The CDR3 has 15 amino acids. The CDR3 nucleotides are TGTGCCAGCAGCTTAGGGGACAGGGGGCAAGAGACCCAGTACTTC. This translates into CASSLGDRGQETQYF.

V gene TRBV18 combines with J gene TRBJ2-3; 11 bases line up with TRBD1. This CDR3 is 17 amino acids long. Germline CDR1 and CDR2: KGHSH and LQKENI. J gave up 5 bases and V 3 bases, and 10 bases lay outside the gene matches. CDR3 DNA sequence: TGTGCCAGCTCACCGCTAAACCCCGGGACAGGGGGAGATACGCAGTATTTT. Residues: CASSPLNPGTGGDTQYF.

The genes are TRBV7-8 and TRBJ2-7, with no clear D. Germline CDR1 SGHVS, CDR2 FQNEAQ. The CDR3 is 16 residues long. V gave up 3 bases and J gave up 0 bases, with 15 bases separating them. The CDR3 spells CASSFSVQANSYEQYF. The CDR3 DNA is TGTGCCAGCAGCTTTTCCGTGCAGGCTAACTCCTACGAGCAGTACTTC. The full variable domain, with the rest looked up from reference TRBV7-8 and TRBJ2-7, is GAGVSQSPRYKVAKRGQDVALRCDPISGHVSLFWYQQALGQGPEFLTYFQNEAQLDKSGLPSDRFFAERPEGSVSTLKIQRTQQEDSAVYLCASSFSVQANSYEQYFGPGTRLTVT.

The chain carries TRBV13 and TRBJ1-5; TRBD1 is a possible D gene (6 bases). V shed 5 bases and J shed 4 bases, with 21 bases lying between them. CDR3 size: 17 residues. Germline values: CDR1 PRHDT, CDR2 FYEKMQ (reference sequence). In DNA, the CDR3 is TGTGCCAGCAGCCAAAACCCACAGGGATGGAATAATCAGCCCCAGCATTTT. This gives the protein CASSQNPQGWNNQPQHF.

This clone was seen only once. In nucleotides, the CDR3 is TGTGCCAGTAGTTCGCAGGGCGGGAACACTGAAGCTTTCTTT. It specifies CASSSQGGNTEAFF. The V gene is TRBV19, the J gene TRBJ1-1; tentatively, D is TRBD1 (5 bases). V was clipped by 5 bases and J by 1 base, with 11 bases between them. Germline CDR1 and CDR2: LNHDA and SQIVND (reference sequence). The CDR3 is 14 residues long.

The chain is built from TRBV4-3 and TRBJ2-1, with 13 nucleotides matching TRBD2. The germline V gene encodes CDR1 LGHNA and CDR2 YSLEER. The CDR3 runs 18 residues. V gave up 1 base and J gave up 1 base; unmatched junction bases: 4. CDR3 coding DNA: TGCGCCAGCAGCCAAGGGACTAGCGGGGGATGGTCCTACAATGAGCAGTTCTTC. It specifies CASSQGTSGGWSYNEQFF.

The chain combines TRBV9 with TRBJ1-6, with TRBD1 identical over 7 bases. The CDR3 is 14 amino acids. V lost 7 bases to trimming and J lost 7 bases; unmatched junction nucleotides: 8. Germline V gene sequence: CDR1 SGDLS, CDR2 YYNGEE. CDR3: CASGGQVTNSPLHF. CDR3 nucleotides: TGTGCCAGCGGCGGACAGGTCACGAATTCACCCCTCCACTTT. Filled out from reference TRBV9 and TRBJ1-6, the complete variable domain reads DSGVTQTPKHLITATGQRVTLRCSPRSGDLSVYWYQQSLDQGLQFLIQYYNGEERAKGNILERFSAQQFPDLHSELNLSSLELGDSALYFCASGGQVTNSPLHFGNGTRLTVT.

This chain uses TRBV4-3 with TRBJ2-5; the D gene is possibly TRBD2 (5 bases). TRBJ2-7 explains the end of the DNA better; the J call may be wrong. The germline V gene encodes CDR1 LGHNA and CDR2 YSLEER. The CDR3 has 15 amino acids. CDR3 residues: CASSQEWTGAYEQYF. CDR3 coding DNA: TGCGCCAGCAGCCAGGAGTGGACTGGAGCCTACGAGCAGTACTTC.

The chain links TRBV27 to TRBJ2-3, with 9 bases matching TRBD2. V was pared by 6 bases and J by 7 bases, with 14 bases of the junction left unmatched. CDR1 is MNHEY, CDR2 SMNVEV, per germline (reference sequence). This CDR3 comprises 16 residues. The CDR3 here is CASSPPGGGRANTQYF. The CDR3 bases are TGTGCCAGCAGCCCTCCCGGGGGCGGGAGGGCCAATACGCAGTATTTT.

The CDR3 here is CASSPRTGKSSYEQYF. DNA for the CDR3: TGTGCCAGCTCACCACGGACAGGGAAATCCTCCTACGAGCAGTACTTC. V and J are TRBV18 and TRBJ2-7; 8 positions match TRBD1. In germline, CDR1 is KGHSH, CDR2 LQKENI. The CDR3 covers 16 residues. V lost 1 base, J lost 0 bases, and 5 bases stayed unmatched.

The rearrangement links TRBV11-3 to TRBJ2-1, with D possibly being TRBD1 (6 bases). V was pared by 0 bases and J by 7 bases, with 16 bases between. From germline, CDR1 is SGHNT and CDR2 YENEEA. This CDR3 is 16 amino acids long. In DNA form, the CDR3 reads TGTGCCAGCAGCTTAGAGGGGGCGGCAGGAAAGAATGAGCAGTTCTTC. Amino acid sequence: CASSLEGAAGKNEQFF.

J is TRBJ2-2 and V is TRBV11-2, with 9 bases identical to TRBD2. CDR3 length equals 15 residues. Germline trimming cut 5 bases from V and 3 bases from J; bases unmatched to any gene: 4. CDR1 is SGHAT, CDR2 FQNNGV, per germline. CDR3 region: CASSAGGLYTGELFF. The CDR3 bases are TGTGCCAGCAGCGCGGGGGGGCTCTACACCGGGGAGCTGTTTTTT.

This chain joins TRBV7-8 and TRBJ1-1; TRBD1 matches at 7 bases. CDR1 SGHVS and CDR2 FQNEAQ come from the germline V gene. V lost 5 bases, J lost 2 bases, and 11 bases stayed unmatched. This CDR3 spans 16 amino acids. CDR3 protein: CASSPPDRPINTEAFF. As DNA, the CDR3 is TGTGCCAGCAGCCCCCCGGACAGGCCTATCAACACTGAAGCTTTCTTT.

This clone was detected only once. The chain has TRBV4-1 and TRBJ1-3, with TRBD1 as a possible D gene (5 bases). Per germline, CDR1 MGHRA and CDR2 YSYEKL. V shed 1 base and J shed 2 bases, with 12 bases lying between them. This CDR3 contains 16 residues. The CDR3 loop is CASSQGAGNAGNTIYF. CDR3 coding DNA: TGCGCCAGCAGCCAAGGGGCAGGGAACGCTGGAAACACCATATATTTT.

Here the CDR3 DNA reads TGTGCCAGCAGCATGACTGGGGGAAACACCATATATTTT. Its protein is CASSMTGGNTIYF. The chain is built from TRBV5-4 and TRBJ1-3; D call uncertain. Trimming cost V 4 bases and J 4 bases, with 9 bases left between them. CDR1 and CDR2 (germline): SGHNT, YYREEE (reference sequence). The CDR3 has 13 amino acids.

This clone was seen only a few times. The sample has other DNA sequences that encode this CDR3 too. The chain's CDR3 is CASSLTVNTEAFF. The CDR3 nucleotides are TGTGCCAGCAGTTTGACAGTGAACACTGAAGCTTTCTTT. This rearrangement joins TRBV6-5 to TRBJ1-1; D perhaps matches TRBD1 (5 bases). CDR3 size: 13 residues. The V gene lost 4 bases and the J gene lost 0 bases, with 6 bases spanning the gap. Germline values: CDR1 MNHEY, CDR2 SVGAGI.

The chain joins TRBV12-5 to TRBJ2-7; D ambiguous. V lost 3 bases and J 3 bases, leaving 12 bases between the germline ends. The CDR3 has 14 residues. Germline V lookup: CDR1 LGHNT, CDR2 FRNRAP. The CDR3 region has the DNA TGTGCTAGTGGTTTTGGTACCGTCTACTACGAGCAGTACTTC. It encodes CASGFGTVYYEQYF.

J is TRBJ2-2 and V is TRBV15, with D perhaps TRBD1 (5 bases). Trimming cost V 1 base and J 4 bases, with 10 bases left between them. The CDR3 totals 15 residues. CDR1 is LNHNV, CDR2 YYDKDF, per germline (reference sequence). The CDR3 nucleotides read TGTGCCACCAGCAGAGGAGGACAAGCCACCGGGGAGCTGTTTTTT. This codes for CATSRGGQATGELFF. The full variable domain, its missing parts supplied by reference TRBV15 and TRBJ2-2, is DAMVIQNPRYQVTQFGKPVTLSCSQTLNHNVMYWYQQKSSQAPKLLFHYYDKDFNNEADTPDNFQSRRPNTSFCFLDIRSPGLGDTAMYLCATSRGGQATGELFFGEGSRLTVL.

The V gene is TRBV7-9, the J gene TRBJ2-5, with 7 bases identical to TRBD1. The J segment lost 2 bases and the V segment lost 6 bases, leaving 9 bases of the junction unmatched. There are 15 residues in the CDR3. The germline CDR1 and CDR2 sequences are SEHNR and FQNEAQ (reference sequence). The CDR3, as DNA: TGTGCCAGCAGTTCTCAAAGACAGGGACAAGAGACCCAGTACTTC. Translating gives CASSSQRQGQETQYF.